These T cell receptor beta chains were read from a single sample in a study of memory CD4+ T cells and cytomegalovirus serostatus. Method: immunoSEQ multiplex PCR; TCRdb's copy keeps in-frame clones and lacks some. The sample holds around 50,000 clones, around 74% seen once. The sample was memory CD4+ T cells from blood. The receptors here all came from an adult in good health and CMV-seropositive. Both conserved end residues are part of each CDR3. The D gene is left open where the match is weak. Only some rows state a clone size, as once, few, many or a class for expanded clones.

J: TRBJ1-4
V: TRBV5-1
D: -
size: -
CDR3: CASSEGGGATNEKLFF
DNA: TGCGCCAGCAGCGAGGGAGGAGGGGCAACTAATGAAAAACTGTTTTTT

J: TRBJ2-7
V: TRBV10-3
D: -
size: -
CDR3: CATQGGPTSSYEQYF
DNA: TGTGCCACCCAGGGGGGCCCCACTTCCTCCTACGAGCAGTACTTC

J: TRBJ1-1
V: TRBV5-1
D: TRBD1
size: -
CDR3: CASSPLGQGGNTEAFF
DNA: TGCGCCAGCAGCCCTTTAGGACAGGGCGGAAACACTGAAGCTTTCTTT

J: TRBJ2-7
V: TRBV27
D: TRBD2
size: -
CDR3: CASSLSPSGGTYEQYF
DNA: TGTGCCAGCAGTTTATCTCCTAGCGGGGGGACTTACGAGCAGTACTTC

J: TRBJ1-3
V: TRBV5-1
D: TRBD1
size: once
CDR3: CASSSGGSGGNTIYF
DNA: TGCGCCAGCAGCTCAGGGGGGTCCGGTGGAAACACCATATATTTT

J: TRBJ1-2
V: TRBV7-2
D: -
size: -
CDR3: CASTTGGTSGYTF
DNA: TGTGCCAGCACCACTGGGGGGACATCAGGCTACACCTTC

J: TRBJ1-2
V: TRBV15
D: -
size: -
CDR3: CATSRDLQNYGYTF
DNA: TGTGCCACCAGCAGAGATCTACAGAACTATGGCTACACCTTC

J: TRBJ1-1
V: TRBV6-6
D: -
size: few
CDR3: CASTKGTMNTEAFF
DNA: TGTGCCAGCACCAAGGGAACGATGAACACTGAAGCTTTCTTT

J: TRBJ1-2
V: TRBV6-6
D: -
size: -
CDR3: CASSYGRQSNYGYTF
DNA: TGTGCCAGCAGTTACGGGCGACAGTCTAACTATGGCTACACCTTC

J: TRBJ2-1
V: TRBV5-1
D: -
size: -
CDR3: CASSLDSPDYNEQFF
DNA: TGCGCCAGCAGCTTGGACAGTCCGGACTACAATGAGCAGTTCTTC

J: TRBJ2-7
V: TRBV6-6
D: -
size: -
CDR3: CASSSDTAYEQYF
DNA: TGTGCCAGCAGTTCGGACACAGCCTACGAGCAGTACTTC

J: TRBJ1-2
V: TRBV10-1
D: -
size: -
CDR3: CATPTQRVSYGYTF
DNA: TGCGCCACCCCCACTCAGAGGGTATCCTATGGCTACACCTTC

J: TRBJ2-3
V: TRBV28
D: TRBD2
size: once
CDR3: CASSSPRRGEGTQYF
DNA: TGTGCCAGCAGCTCCCCCCGGCGGGGGGAGGGGACGCAGTATTTT

J: TRBJ2-1
V: TRBV5-4
D: -
size: -
CDR3: CASSGVGAPSGKQFF
DNA: TGTGCCAGCAGCGGAGTAGGGGCCCCCTCAGGCAAGCAGTTCTTC

J: TRBJ1-1
V: TRBV5-5
D: -
size: -
CDR3: CASSPREMNTEAFF
DNA: TGTGCCAGCAGCCCTAGAGAGATGAACACTGAAGCTTTCTTT

J: TRBJ1-5
V: TRBV2
D: -
size: -
CDR3: CASSPLWGFIQPQHF
DNA: TGTGCCAGCAGCCCCCTCTGGGGATTTATTCAGCCCCAGCATTTT